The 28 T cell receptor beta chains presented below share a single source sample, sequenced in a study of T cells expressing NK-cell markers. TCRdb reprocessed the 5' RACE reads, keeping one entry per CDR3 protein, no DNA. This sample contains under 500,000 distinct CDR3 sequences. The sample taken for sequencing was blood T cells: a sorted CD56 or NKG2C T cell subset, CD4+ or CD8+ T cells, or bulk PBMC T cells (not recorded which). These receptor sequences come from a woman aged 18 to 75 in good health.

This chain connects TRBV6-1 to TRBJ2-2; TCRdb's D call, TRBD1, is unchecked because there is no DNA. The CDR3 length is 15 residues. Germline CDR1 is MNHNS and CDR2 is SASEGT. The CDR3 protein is CASTRGTANTGELFF.

The CDR3 sequence is CASSLESGRGLNTQYF. The rearrangement joins TRBV7-2 to TRBJ2-3; TCRdb proposes TRBD1, but this gene call is untestable without DNA. Germline CDR1 SGHTA, CDR2 FQGNSA. This CDR3 comprises 16 residues. Supplemented by reference TRBV7-2 and TRBJ2-3, the full variable domain reads GAGVSQSPSNKVTEKGKDVELRCDPISGHTALYWYRQSLGQGLEFLIYFQGNSAPDKSGLPSDRFSAERTGGSVSTLTIQRTQQEDSAVYLCASSLESGRGLNTQYFGPGTRLTVL.

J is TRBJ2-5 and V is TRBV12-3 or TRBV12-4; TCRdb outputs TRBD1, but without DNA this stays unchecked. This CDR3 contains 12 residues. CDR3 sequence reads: CASSQPGTVINF.

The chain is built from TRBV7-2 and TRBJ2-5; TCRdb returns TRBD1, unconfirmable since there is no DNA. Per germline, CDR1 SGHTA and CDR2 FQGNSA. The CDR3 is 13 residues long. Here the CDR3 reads CASSWGQGETQYF.

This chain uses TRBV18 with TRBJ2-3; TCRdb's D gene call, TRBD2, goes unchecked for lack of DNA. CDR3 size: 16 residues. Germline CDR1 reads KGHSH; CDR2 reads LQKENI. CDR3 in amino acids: CASSPLGLAGGDTQYF.

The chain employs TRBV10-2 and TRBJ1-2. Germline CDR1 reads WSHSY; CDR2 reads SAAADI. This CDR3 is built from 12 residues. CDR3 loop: CASTESYNGYTF.

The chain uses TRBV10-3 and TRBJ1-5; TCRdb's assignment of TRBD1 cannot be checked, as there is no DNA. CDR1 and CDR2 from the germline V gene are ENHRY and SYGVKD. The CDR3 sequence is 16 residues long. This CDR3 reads CAISESGRGAGQPQHF.

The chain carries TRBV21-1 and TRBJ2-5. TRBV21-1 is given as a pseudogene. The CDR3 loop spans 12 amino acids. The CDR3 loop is CAIQTTQETQYF.

The CDR3 region is CSVESQGNYEQYF. This chain links TRBV29-1 with TRBJ2-7; TCRdb picks TRBD1, but there is no DNA to check that call. CDR1 is SQVTM, CDR2 ANQGSEA, per germline. The CDR3 totals 13 residues.

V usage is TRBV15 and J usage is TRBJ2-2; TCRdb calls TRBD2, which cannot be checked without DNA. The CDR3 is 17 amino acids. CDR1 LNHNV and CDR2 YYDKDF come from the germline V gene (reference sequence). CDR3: CATSRPGDFTNTGELFF. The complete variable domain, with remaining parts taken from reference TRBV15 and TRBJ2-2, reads DAMVIQNPRYQVTQFGKPVTLSCSQTLNHNVMYWYQQKSSQAPKLLFHYYDKDFNNEADTPDNFQSRRPNTSFCFLDIRSPGLGDTAMYLCATSRPGDFTNTGELFFGEGSRLTVL.

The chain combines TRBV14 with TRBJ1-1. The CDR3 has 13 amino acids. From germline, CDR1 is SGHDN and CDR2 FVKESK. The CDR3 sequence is CASSQWLYTEAFF. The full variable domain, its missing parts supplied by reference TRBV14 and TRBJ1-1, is EAGVTQFPSHSVIEKGQTVTLRCDPISGHDNLYWYRRVMGKEIKFLLHFVKESKQDESGMPNNRFLAERTGGTYSTLKVQPAELEDSGVYFCASSQWLYTEAFFGQGTRLTVV.

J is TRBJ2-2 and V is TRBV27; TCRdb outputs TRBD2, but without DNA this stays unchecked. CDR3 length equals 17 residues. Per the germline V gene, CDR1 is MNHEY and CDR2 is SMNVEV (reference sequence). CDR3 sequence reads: CASSPFINTDYTGELFF.

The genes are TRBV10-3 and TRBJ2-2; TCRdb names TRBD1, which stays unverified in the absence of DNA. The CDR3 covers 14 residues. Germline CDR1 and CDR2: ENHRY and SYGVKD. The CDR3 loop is CAIGGYRDTGELFF.

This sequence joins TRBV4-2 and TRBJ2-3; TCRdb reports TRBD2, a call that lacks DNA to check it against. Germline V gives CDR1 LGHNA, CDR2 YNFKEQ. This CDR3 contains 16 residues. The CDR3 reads CASSQGAGGGTDTQYF.

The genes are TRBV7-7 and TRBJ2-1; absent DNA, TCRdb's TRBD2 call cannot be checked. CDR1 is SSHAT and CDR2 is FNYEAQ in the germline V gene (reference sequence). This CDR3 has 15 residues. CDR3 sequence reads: CASSSTSGSVNEQFF. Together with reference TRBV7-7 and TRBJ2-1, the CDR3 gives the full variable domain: GAGVSQSPRYKVTKRGQDVTLRCDPISSHATLYWYQQALGQGPEFLTYFNYEAQPDKSGLPSDRFSAERPEGSISTLTIQRTEQRDSAMYRCASSSTSGSVNEQFFGPGTRLTVL.

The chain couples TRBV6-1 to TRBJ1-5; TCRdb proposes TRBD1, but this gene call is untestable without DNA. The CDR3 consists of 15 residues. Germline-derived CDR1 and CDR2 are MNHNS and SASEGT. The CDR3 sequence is CASSRDRARNQPQHF.

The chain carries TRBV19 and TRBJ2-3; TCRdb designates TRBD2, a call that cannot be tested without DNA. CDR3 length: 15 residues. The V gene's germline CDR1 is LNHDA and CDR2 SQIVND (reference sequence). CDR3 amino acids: CASSVPAGGADTQYF.

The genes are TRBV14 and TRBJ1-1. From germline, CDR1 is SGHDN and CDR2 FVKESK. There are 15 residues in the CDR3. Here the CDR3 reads CASSQKRFMNTEAFF. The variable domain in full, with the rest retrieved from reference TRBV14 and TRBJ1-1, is EAGVTQFPSHSVIEKGQTVTLRCDPISGHDNLYWYRRVMGKEIKFLLHFVKESKQDESGMPNNRFLAERTGGTYSTLKVQPAELEDSGVYFCASSQKRFMNTEAFFGQGTRLTVV.

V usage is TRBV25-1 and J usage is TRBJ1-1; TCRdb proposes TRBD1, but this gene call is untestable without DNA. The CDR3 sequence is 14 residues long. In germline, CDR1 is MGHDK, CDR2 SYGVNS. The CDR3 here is CASSEGHRGTEAFF.

CDR3 in amino acids: CASSLVSGGRNEQFF. This chain joins TRBV28 and TRBJ2-1; the TCRdb D gene call, TRBD1, has no DNA to confirm it. Germline CDR1 MDHEN, CDR2 SYDVKM. This CDR3 region has 15 residues.

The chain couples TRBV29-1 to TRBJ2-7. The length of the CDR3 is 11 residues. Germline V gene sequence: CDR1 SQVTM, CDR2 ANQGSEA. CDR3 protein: CSAGRGYEQYF.

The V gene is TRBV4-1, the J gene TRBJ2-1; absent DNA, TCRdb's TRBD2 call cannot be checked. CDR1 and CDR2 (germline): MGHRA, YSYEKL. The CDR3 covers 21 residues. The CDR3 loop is CASSQEASGGSTRSSYNEQFF.

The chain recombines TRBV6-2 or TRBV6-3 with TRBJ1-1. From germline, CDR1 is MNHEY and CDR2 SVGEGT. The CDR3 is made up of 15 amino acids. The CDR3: CASSPTGRMNTEAFF.

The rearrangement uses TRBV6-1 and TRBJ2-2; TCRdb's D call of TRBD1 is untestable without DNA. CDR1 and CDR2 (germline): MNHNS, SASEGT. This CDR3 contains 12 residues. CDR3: CASSEWGGELFF.

CDR3 loop: CASSSGRTPTGELFF. The chain is built from TRBV6-5 and TRBJ2-2; TCRdb's D gene call, TRBD1, goes unchecked for lack of DNA. CDR3 size: 15 residues. Germline lookup yields CDR1 MNHEY and CDR2 SVGAGI.

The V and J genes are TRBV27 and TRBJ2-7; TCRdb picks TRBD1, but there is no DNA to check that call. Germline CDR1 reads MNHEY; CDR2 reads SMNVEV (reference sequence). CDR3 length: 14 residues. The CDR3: CASSLSDSNYEQYF.

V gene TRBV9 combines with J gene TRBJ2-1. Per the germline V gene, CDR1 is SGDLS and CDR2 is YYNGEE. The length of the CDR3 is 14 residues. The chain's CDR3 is CASSVELGNNEQFF.

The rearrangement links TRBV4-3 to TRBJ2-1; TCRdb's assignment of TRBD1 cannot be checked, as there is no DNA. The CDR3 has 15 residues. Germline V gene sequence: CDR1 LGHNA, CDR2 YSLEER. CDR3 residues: CASSQEGYPGNEQFF.